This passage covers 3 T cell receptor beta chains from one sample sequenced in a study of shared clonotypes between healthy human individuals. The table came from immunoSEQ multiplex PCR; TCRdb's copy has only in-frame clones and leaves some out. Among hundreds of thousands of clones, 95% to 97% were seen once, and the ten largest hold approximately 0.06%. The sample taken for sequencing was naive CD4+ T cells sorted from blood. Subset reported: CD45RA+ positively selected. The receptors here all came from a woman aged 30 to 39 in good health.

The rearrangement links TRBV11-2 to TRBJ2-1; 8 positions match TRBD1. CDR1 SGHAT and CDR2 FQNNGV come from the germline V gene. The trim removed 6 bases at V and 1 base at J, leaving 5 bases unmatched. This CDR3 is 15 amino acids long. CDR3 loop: CASRPTGGSYNEQFF. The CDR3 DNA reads TGTGCCAGCAGACCTACAGGGGGATCCTACAATGAGCAGTTCTTC.

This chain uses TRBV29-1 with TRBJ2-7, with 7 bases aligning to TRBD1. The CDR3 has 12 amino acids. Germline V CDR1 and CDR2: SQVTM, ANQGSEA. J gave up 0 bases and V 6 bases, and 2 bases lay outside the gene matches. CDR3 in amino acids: CSVGDSSYEQYF. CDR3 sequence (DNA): TGCAGCGTGGGGGACAGCTCCTACGAGCAGTACTTC.

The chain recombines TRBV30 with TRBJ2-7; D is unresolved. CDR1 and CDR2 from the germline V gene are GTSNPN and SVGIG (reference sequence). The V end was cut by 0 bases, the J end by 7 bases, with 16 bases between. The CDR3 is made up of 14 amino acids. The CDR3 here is CAWSVPWTSGEQYF. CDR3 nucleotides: TGTGCCTGGAGTGTACCCTGGACGAGTGGAGAGCAGTACTTC.